This T cell receptor beta chain is from a study of blood T cell repertoires in COVID-19. Trimming at V came to 5 bases and at J to 4 bases, leaving 14 bases not matched to a gene. This CDR3 contains 17 residues. The germline V gene encodes CDR1 SGHAT and CDR2 FQNNGV. As processed by the authors: Amplified reference gene primers provided the basis for estimating nucleated cell counts. Sequencing used immunoSEQ multiplex PCR; TCRdb keeps in-frame clones, though not all of them. The V and J calls and clone size come from that table; D and trimming were worked out from the DNA. The sample yields 200,000 to 300,000 clones, around 90% seen once.

This clonotype was sampled from a woman aged 60-75 years with COVID-19, enrolled during active disease. Sequencing input: peripheral blood. The chain has TRBV11-2 and TRBJ2-3; TRBD2 aligns across 8 bases. The CDR3 DNA follows: TGTGCCAGCAGCCGAGGCTTCGCGGGAGGCGTTCCAGATACGCAGTATTTT. Its translation is CASSRGFAGGVPDTQYF.